These 29 T cell receptor beta chains were sequenced from one sample in a study of shared clonotypes between healthy human individuals. Some clones are missing from TCRdb's copy, which holds only in-frame ones; the method was immunoSEQ multiplex PCR. The sample includes millions of clones, 95% seen only once; the top ten take roughly 0.13%. Specimen: naive CD4+ T cells sorted from blood. Subset specified: CD45RA+ positively selected. The receptors come from a man in his late teens or twenties in good health.

The chain joins TRBV10-3 to TRBJ1-2; the D gene is possibly TRBD1 (5 bases). The CDR3 runs to 14 residues. Trimming cost V 4 bases and J 7 bases, with 16 bases left between them. Germline assignment: CDR1 ENHRY and CDR2 SYGVKD. The CDR3 DNA sequence: TGTGCCATCAGTGGGCTTCCGGGGCCTGGTGGCTACACCTTC. This codes for CAISGLPGPGGYTF.

This clone was detected only once. The chain links TRBV2 to TRBJ1-5; D gene uncertain. This CDR3 has 14 amino acids. Looked up from germline, CDR1 is SNHLY and CDR2 is FYNNEI. Between the trimmed V and J ends, which lost 6 bases and 3 bases, there was a span of 12 bases. The CDR3 sequence: CASSVDASNQPQHF. CDR3 coding DNA: TGTGCCAGCAGCGTGGACGCCTCCAATCAGCCCCAGCATTTT.

This sequence joins TRBV7-2 and TRBJ1-2; maybe TRBD1 (5 bases). Germline V gene lookup returns CDR1 SGHTA and CDR2 FQGNSA. The CDR3 spans 13 residues. The V end was cut by 5 bases, the J end by 8 bases, with 15 bases between. CDR3 protein: CASSNVSRGGYTF. CDR3 in DNA: TGTGCCAGCAGCAACGTTTCGAGGGGAGGCTACACCTTC. Variable domain in full (rest from reference TRBV7-2 and TRBJ1-2): GAGVSQSPSNKVTEKGKDVELRCDPISGHTALYWYRQSLGQGLEFLIYFQGNSAPDKSGLPSDRFSAERTGGSVSTLTIQRTQQEDSAVYLCASSNVSRGGYTFGSGTRLTVV.

The chain joins TRBV4-3 to TRBJ2-7, with D tentatively TRBD2 (6 bases). Trimming pared 0 bases from V and 3 bases from J, leaving 15 bases between. The CDR3 covers 16 residues. Germline V gene lookup returns CDR1 LGHNA and CDR2 YSLEER. CDR3 amino acids: CASSQEWGVSVYEQYF. CDR3 nucleotides: TGCGCCAGCAGCCAAGAATGGGGGGTCAGTGTCTACGAGCAGTACTTC.

The J gene is TRBJ1-3, the V gene TRBV7-2; 8 bases align to TRBD1. CDR1 is SGHTA and CDR2 is FQGNSA in the germline V gene. V trimming: 5 bases; J trimming: 0 bases; junction bases outside the gene matches: 3. This CDR3 is 15 amino acids long. The CDR3 DNA reads TGTGCCAGCAGCACAGGGGGGTTCTCTGGAAACACCATATATTTT. Translating gives CASSTGGFSGNTIYF.

This clone showed up just once. V usage is TRBV6-6 and J usage is TRBJ1-4, with 9 positions matching TRBD1. The CDR3 sequence is 15 residues long. The germline V gene encodes CDR1 MNHNY and CDR2 SVGAGI (reference sequence). Trimming took 5 bases from V and 8 from J; bases not matched to a gene: 9. The CDR3 nucleotides read TGTGCCAGCAGTCCCGGGACAGGGTCTGCGGAAAAACTGTTTTTT. Protein sequence: CASSPGTGSAEKLFF.

This clone was observed a single time. The V call is TRBV6-1, the J call TRBJ1-5; D perhaps matches TRBD1 (5 bases). Trimming took 8 bases from V and 0 from J, leaving 11 bases between them. Germline CDR1 and CDR2: MNHNS and SASEGT. The CDR3 runs to 14 residues. In DNA form, the CDR3 reads TGTGCCAGCGAGTGGGGCGATAGCAATCAGCCCCAGCATTTT. The encoded protein is CASEWGDSNQPQHF.

V usage is TRBV5-4 and J usage is TRBJ2-3; perhaps TRBD1 as D (5 bases). This CDR3 region has 15 residues. Germline V gene data show CDR1 as SGHNT and CDR2 as YYREEE (reference sequence). V lost 0 bases and J lost 1, with 9 bases in between. The CDR3 DNA reads TGTGCCAGCAGCTTGGACCAGGGCCGCACAGATACGCAGTATTTT. Protein: CASSLDQGRTDTQYF. The entire variable domain, with the rest obtained from reference TRBV5-4 and TRBJ2-3, is as follows: ETGVTQSPTHLIKTRGQQVTLRCSSQSGHNTVSWYQQALGQGPQFIFQYYREEENGRGNFPPRFSGLQFPNYSSELNVNALELDDSALYLCASSLDQGRTDTQYFGPGTRLTVL.

This chain links TRBV25-1 with TRBJ1-2; 7 bases align to TRBD1. The trim removed 5 bases at V and 7 bases at J, leaving 7 bases unmatched. Germline values: CDR1 MGHDK, CDR2 SYGVNS. The CDR3 runs to 13 residues. The CDR3 DNA is TGTGCCAGCAGTTTAACAGGGGAAGGTGGCTACACCTTC. Its translation is CASSLTGEGGYTF.

The chain links TRBV2 to TRBJ2-7; D is unclear. This CDR3 comprises 13 residues. Per the germline V gene, CDR1 is SNHLY and CDR2 is FYNNEI. With 6 bases removed from V and 0 bases from J, the gap between germline ends came to 9 bases. CDR3 protein: CASRRWGSYEQYF. CDR3 in DNA: TGTGCCAGCAGACGATGGGGCTCCTACGAGCAGTACTTC.

V usage is TRBV27 and J usage is TRBJ2-7; D is uncertain. V was cut by 2 bases and J by 5 bases, with 10 bases left in between. The CDR3 has 13 residues. Germline assignment: CDR1 MNHEY and CDR2 SMNVEV (reference sequence). CDR3 protein: CASSLAYANEQYF. CDR3 coding DNA: TGTGCCAGCAGTTTAGCCTACGCCAACGAGCAGTACTTC.

With regard to this clone: The same CDR3 can be traced to other DNA sequences in this sample. V gene TRBV18 combines with J gene TRBJ2-7; a weak D match, TRBD1 (5 bases). V was pared by 0 bases and J by 2 bases, with 5 bases between. Germline loops: CDR1 KGHSH, CDR2 LQKENI. This CDR3 has 13 residues. CDR3 residues: CASSPPGPYEQYF. In nucleotides, the CDR3 is TGTGCCAGCTCACCACCGGGGCCCTACGAGCAGTACTTC. Variable domain in full (rest from reference TRBV18 and TRBJ2-7): NAGVMQNPRHLVRRRGQEARLRCSPMKGHSHVYWYRQLPEEGLKFMVYLQKENIIDESGMPKERFSAEFPKEGPSILRIQQVVRGDSAAYFCASSPPGPYEQYFGPGTRLTVT.

CDR3: CASSVSGWTALDNSPLHF. The CDR3 region has the DNA TGTGCCAGCAGCGTCTCTGGTTGGACTGCACTTGATAATTCACCCCTCCACTTT. The chain links TRBV9 to TRBJ1-6; no clear D. CDR3 size: 18 residues. Trimming took off 2 bases at V and 5 bases at J, with 20 bases between the two ends. Germline lookup yields CDR1 SGDLS and CDR2 YYNGEE.

The genes are TRBV5-1 and TRBJ2-3, with 9 bases fitting TRBD2. Germline CDR1 is SGHRS and CDR2 is YFSETQ. This CDR3 spans 17 amino acids. V gave up 1 base and J gave up 4 bases; unmatched junction bases: 10. The CDR3 sequence is CASSLPSEAGGSDTQYF. In DNA form, the CDR3 reads TGCGCCAGCAGCTTGCCATCCGAAGCGGGGGGTTCAGATACGCAGTATTTT. Filled out from reference TRBV5-1 and TRBJ2-3, the complete variable domain reads KAGVTQTPRYLIKTRGQQVTLSCSPISGHRSVSWYQQTPGQGLQFLFEYFSETQRNKGNFPGRFSGRQFSNSRSEMNVSTLELGDSALYLCASSLPSEAGGSDTQYFGPGTRLTVL.

The V and J genes are TRBV6-1 and TRBJ1-6; D gene ambiguous. Per the germline V gene, CDR1 is MNHNS and CDR2 is SASEGT. V gave up 7 bases and J gave up 6 bases, with 13 bases separating them. CDR3 length: 14 amino acids. The CDR3 is CASNSREINSPLHF. DNA for the CDR3: TGTGCCAGCAACAGCAGAGAGATTAATTCACCCCTCCACTTT.

V usage is TRBV9 and J usage is TRBJ2-3, with a weak D call TRBD1 (6 bases). With 2 bases removed from V and 2 bases from J, the gap between germline ends came to 12 bases. CDR3 length equals 15 residues. CDR1 and CDR2 (germline): SGDLS, YYNGEE. Written as DNA, the CDR3 is TGTGCCAGCAGCGTGCGGACAGACTTCACAGATACGCAGTATTTT. As protein: CASSVRTDFTDTQYF.

The CDR3 coding sequence is TGTGCCAGCAGGCCAGGTGAGGGACACGCCTACGAGCAGTACTTC. Its protein is CASRPGEGHAYEQYF. This chain links TRBV6-1 with TRBJ2-7, with a weak D call TRBD1 (6 bases). Trimming shortened V by 6 bases and J by 2 bases, and 17 bases separated the two germline ends. The CDR3 runs 15 residues. CDR1 is MNHNS, CDR2 SASEGT, per germline.

This chain joins TRBV5-4 and TRBJ1-2; 7 bases map to TRBD1. Germline loops: CDR1 SGHNT, CDR2 YYREEE (reference sequence). The CDR3 is made up of 14 amino acids. V gave up 3 bases and J gave up 2 bases; unmatched junction bases: 4. The CDR3 here is CASSSRDSNYGYTF. Written as DNA, the CDR3 is TGTGCCAGCAGCTCCCGGGACAGCAACTATGGCTACACCTTC.

The chain carries TRBV4-1 and TRBJ2-7; 7 nucleotides align to TRBD1. The CDR3 consists of 16 residues. V trimming: 3 bases; J trimming: 0 bases; junction bases outside the gene matches: 8. The V gene's germline CDR1 is MGHRA and CDR2 YSYEKL. The CDR3 sequence: CASSHGPRDSSYEQYF. The CDR3 bases are TGCGCCAGCAGCCATGGGCCCCGGGACAGCTCCTACGAGCAGTACTTC.

V usage is TRBV5-4 and J usage is TRBJ2-2, with D perhaps matching TRBD1 (5 bases). This CDR3 has 16 residues. The V gene's germline CDR1 is SGHNT and CDR2 YYREEE (reference sequence). Trimming removed 2 bases at V and 1 base at J, with 12 bases between. CDR3 region: CASSLASTGNTGELFF. CDR3 bases: TGTGCCAGCAGCTTAGCTTCTACAGGGAACACCGGGGAGCTGTTTTTT.

This chain links TRBV27 with TRBJ2-3, with D uncertain. The CDR3 contains 13 residues. The germline V gene encodes CDR1 MNHEY and CDR2 SMNVEV (reference sequence). V lost 4 bases and J lost 2, with 7 bases in between. The CDR3 is CASSSPPTDTQYF. CDR3 in DNA: TGTGCCAGCAGTTCCCCCCCCACAGATACGCAGTATTTT.

The J gene is TRBJ1-2, the V gene TRBV10-3; weak D call: TRBD1 (6 bases). CDR3 length: 14 amino acids. V dropped 4 bases and J dropped 2 bases, with 11 bases sitting between them. Germline V gene sequence: CDR1 ENHRY, CDR2 SYGVKD. CDR3 in DNA: TGTGCCATCAGTGTTGGACAGAGCAACTATGGCTACACCTTC. Translating it yields CAISVGQSNYGYTF.

This clone was recorded once. The chain's CDR3 is CASSPRGRGGYEQYF. As DNA, the CDR3 is TGCGCCAGCAGCCCCAGGGGGAGGGGAGGCTACGAGCAGTACTTC. This chain links TRBV4-1 with TRBJ2-7; D may correspond to TRBD1 or TRBD2 (7 bases each). This CDR3 spans 15 amino acids. V lost 4 bases and J 3 bases, leaving 16 bases between the germline ends. CDR1 is MGHRA, CDR2 YSYEKL, per germline.

This clone has a single count. Here the CDR3 reads CASSPQGVLGTGDTEAFF. The CDR3 DNA reads TGTGCCAGCTCACCACAGGGTGTGCTGGGGACCGGGGACACTGAAGCTTTCTTT. The chain recombines TRBV18 with TRBJ1-1; TRBD1 might be the D (5 bases). CDR1 is KGHSH, CDR2 LQKENI, per germline. V shed 1 base and J shed 3 bases, with 21 bases lying between them. The CDR3 extends over 18 amino acids.

The V gene is TRBV6-5, the J gene TRBJ2-3, with 13 nucleotides matching TRBD2. The CDR3 has 14 amino acids. CDR1 and CDR2 (germline): MNHEY, SVGAGI. J lost 5 bases, V lost 5 bases, and 1 base had no gene match. CDR3 DNA sequence: TGTGCCAGCAGTCGGACTAGCGGGGGAGATACGCAGTATTTT. Translation: CASSRTSGGDTQYF.

The chain is built from TRBV10-3 and TRBJ1-4, with 7 bases fitting TRBD1. V was pared by 6 bases and J by 5 bases, with 9 bases of the junction left unmatched. Germline V gives CDR1 ENHRY, CDR2 SYGVKD. This CDR3 has 15 residues. CDR3 sequence reads: CAIRGSDRENEKLFF. The CDR3, as DNA: TGTGCCATCAGGGGCTCAGACAGGGAGAATGAAAAACTGTTTTTT.

The CDR3 region is CASSPVALRSYEQYF. CDR3 DNA sequence: TGTGCCAGCAGCCCCGTGGCCCTTCGCTCCTACGAGCAGTACTTC. The gene calls are TRBV9 and TRBJ2-7, with no clear D. Germline assignment: CDR1 SGDLS and CDR2 YYNGEE. This CDR3 spans 15 amino acids. V lost 4 bases, J lost 0 bases, and 14 bases lay in between.

The CDR3 DNA reads TGTGCCAGCAGTGCCCTCGGGGACAGCAACTATGGCTACACCTTC. Translated, it gives CASSALGDSNYGYTF. The V call is TRBV6-1, the J call TRBJ1-2; 7 bases match TRBD1. CDR1 and CDR2 (germline): MNHNS, SASEGT. Unmatched junction bases numbered 7, after V lost 4 bases and J lost 2 bases. The CDR3 is 15 residues long.

V and J are TRBV20-1 and TRBJ2-1, with no clear D. Germline V CDR1 and CDR2: DFQATT, SNEGSKA (reference sequence). V was trimmed by 2 bases and J by 9 bases, leaving 5 bases between them. The CDR3 is made up of 10 amino acids. The CDR3 here is CSARMTEQFF. Written as DNA, the CDR3 is TGCAGTGCTAGAATGACTGAGCAGTTCTTC.